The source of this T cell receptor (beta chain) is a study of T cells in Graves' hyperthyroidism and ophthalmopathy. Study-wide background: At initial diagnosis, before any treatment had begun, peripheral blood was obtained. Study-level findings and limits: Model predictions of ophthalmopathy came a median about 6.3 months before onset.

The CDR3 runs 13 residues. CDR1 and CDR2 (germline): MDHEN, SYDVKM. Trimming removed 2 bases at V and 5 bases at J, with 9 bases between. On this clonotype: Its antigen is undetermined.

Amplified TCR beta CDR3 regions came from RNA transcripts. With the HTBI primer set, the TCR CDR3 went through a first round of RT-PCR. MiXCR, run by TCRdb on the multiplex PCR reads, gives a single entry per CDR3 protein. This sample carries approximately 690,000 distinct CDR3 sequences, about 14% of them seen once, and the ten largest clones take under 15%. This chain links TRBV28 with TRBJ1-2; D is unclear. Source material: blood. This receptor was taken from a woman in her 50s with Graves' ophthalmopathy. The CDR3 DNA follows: TGTGCCAGCAGTTTACCGGGTGAATATGGCTACACCTTC. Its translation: CASSLPGEYGYTF.